This record concerns one TCR beta chain sequence. Some clones are missing from TCRdb's copy, which holds only in-frame ones; the method was immunoSEQ multiplex PCR. The table lists 65,000 to 90,000 clones, just over 90% of them singletons, with around 2.3% in the top ten. The CDR3 has 12 residues. V dropped 6 bases and J dropped 4 bases, with 9 bases sitting between them. The V gene's germline CDR1 is MDHEN and CDR2 SYDVKM. This sample is part of a study of T cell changes during pregnancy in multiple sclerosis. The sample in question was peripheral blood, obtained in the first trimester of pregnancy. J is TRBJ1-2 and V is TRBV28; maybe TRBD1 (6 bases). This sequence originates from a female donor with multiple sclerosis, enrolled in a pregnancy study. For the CDR3, the DNA is TGTGCCAGCAGGGACAGACCCTATGGCTACACCTTC. This sequence encodes CASRDRPYGYTF.